The text below deals with one T cell receptor beta chain. This specimen comes from a study of blood T cell repertoires in COVID-19. Study context: Some COVID-19 samples were acute and others convalescent; all came from the United States, Italy and Spain. The cDNA or gDNA used as material had been derived from T cells, B-cell-depleted T cells, or PBMCs.

Original data processing: Researchers report that nucleated cell counts were estimated from reference gene primer amplification. Sequencing was performed with immunoSEQ multiplex PCR; in TCRdb, only in-frame clones are kept and a portion is missing. The DNA gave D and trimming, while V, J and clone size come from that table. The sample carries fewer than 250,000 clones, 83% recorded once. The receptor was isolated from a woman aged 40-49 years with active or convalescent COVID-19. The specimen sequenced was peripheral blood.

The CDR3, as DNA: TGTGCCAGCAGTTTGGGACAGGGGGCGAACTATGGCTACACCTTC. This sequence encodes CASSLGQGANYGYTF. The chain links TRBV27 to TRBJ1-2; 12 nucleotides agree with TRBD1. The germline V gene encodes CDR1 MNHEY and CDR2 SMNVEV (reference sequence). Losses at the gene ends were 3 bases for V and 2 bases for J; bases not matched to a gene: 1. The CDR3 is made up of 15 amino acids.